These 22 T cell receptor beta chains were sequenced from one sample in a study of T cells in women clearing cervical HPV infection. Assay used: immunoSEQ multiplex PCR; TCRdb lists only in-frame clones, some missing. Its clone listing holds 36,000 or so clones. What was sequenced was blood buffy coat. These receptors all stem from a woman between 18 and 69 years old with a cervical HPV16 infection that either progressed to CIN3+ or cleared (not recorded which).

Turning to this clone: One end of the junction does not line up with germline, which may come from a read error. The read ends 3 residues early relative to the CDR3; the germline J gene fills the gap. Other DNA sequences from this sample encode an identical CDR3 as well. This chain uses TRBV7-9 with TRBJ2-2, with 7 positions matching TRBD1. CDR1 is SEHNR and CDR2 is FQNEAQ in the germline V gene (reference sequence). CDR3 size: 15 residues. The covered CDR3 bases are TGTGCCAGCAACTTATCGGGACAGTTCACCGGGGAG. It translates to CASNLSGQFTGE. The CDR3 in its entirety is CASNLSGQFTGELFF.

A word on this clone: At one boundary the junction diverges from the germline segment, which might be a read error. The sequence runs out 3 residues before the end of the CDR3; the remainder is reconstructed from the germline J gene. In the same sample, other DNA sequences code for this CDR3. The chain links TRBV5-6 to TRBJ1-2, with 7 nucleotides matching TRBD1. CDR1 is SGHDT and CDR2 is YYEEEE in the germline V gene. This CDR3 region has 15 residues. The CDR3 loop reads CASSWDSQANYGYTF. The sequenced part of the CDR3 DNA is TGTGCCAGCAGCTGGGACAGCCAAGCTAACTATGGA. The full variable domain, in which reference TRBV5-6 and TRBJ1-2 provide the parts outside the CDR3, is DAGVTQSPTHLIKTRGQQVTLRCSPKSGHDTVSWYQQALGQGPQFIFQYYEEEERQRGNFPDRFSGHQFPNYSSELNVNALLLGDSALYLCASSWDSQANYGYTFGSGTRLTVV.

With respect to this clone: The read terminates 3 residues ahead of where the CDR3 ends, so the germline J gene completes it. The V gene is TRBV5-5, the J gene TRBJ1-5; 9 bases agree with TRBD1. Per germline, CDR1 SGHKS and CDR2 YYEKEE (reference sequence). CDR3 size: 14 residues. V trimming: 3 bases; J trimming: 3 bases; junction bases outside the gene matches: 1. The CDR3 DNA, read in part, is TGTGCCAGCAGCTGGGACAGGGTCAATCAGCCC. It translates to CASSWDRVNQP. The whole CDR3 region reads CASSWDRVNQPQHF.

Note on this clone: From the germline J gene comes the end of the CDR3, since the read stops 3 residues before it. The rearrangement links TRBV7-2 to TRBJ2-3; no definite D call. CDR1 is SGHTA and CDR2 is FQGNSA in the germline V gene. CDR3 length equals 14 residues. The sequenced CDR3 bases are TGTGCCAGCAGCTCCTATATTAGCAATCAGCCG. The encoded protein is CASSSYISNQP. The entire CDR3 reads CASSSYISNQPQYF.

Points on this clone: The read falls 3 residues short of the CDR3 end, and the missing part is taken from the germline J gene. V usage is TRBV20-1 and J usage is TRBJ1-5; D may be TRBD1 (6 bases). This CDR3 comprises 15 residues. CDR1 and CDR2 from the germline V gene are DFQATT and SNEGSKA (reference sequence). The ends were cut back, 1 base at V and 7 bases at J, with 17 bases in the middle. CDR3 residues: CSARGLDRPEQPQHF. The sequenced CDR3 bases are TGCAGTGCTAGAGGGCTAGACAGGCCGGAACAGCCC.

Remarks on this clone: The read gets to within 3 residues of the CDR3 end, and the germline J gene fills in the rest. This chain joins TRBV20-1 and TRBJ1-6; TRBD1 aligns across 8 bases. Germline assignment: CDR1 DFQATT and CDR2 SNEGSKA (reference sequence). The CDR3 has 13 residues. Trimming at V came to 6 bases and at J to 8 bases, leaving 6 bases not matched to a gene. The CDR3 bases that were read are TGCAGTGCGTGGACAGGGATGTATTCACCC. It encodes CSAWTGMYSP. The whole CDR3 is CSAWTGMYSPLHF.

CDR3 protein: CASSLEGQYYGYTF. Partial CDR3 DNA: TGTGCCAGCAGCTTAGAGGGACAGTACTATGGC. The rearrangement links TRBV11-2 to TRBJ1-2, with 7 bases matching TRBD1. The read comes to an end 3 residues before the CDR3 does, leaving the germline J gene to fill in the end. V trimming: 0 bases; J trimming: 3 bases; junction bases outside the gene matches: 1. The CDR3 totals 14 residues. Germline CDR1 reads SGHAT; CDR2 reads FQNNGV. Combining the CDR3 with reference TRBV11-2 and TRBJ1-2 gives the whole variable domain EAGVAQSPRYKIIEKRQSVAFWCNPISGHATLYWYQQILGQGPKLLIQFQNNGVVDDSQLPKDRFSAERLKGVDSTLKIQPAKLEDSAVYLCASSLEGQYYGYTFGSGTRLTVV.

Details on this clone: The read terminates 3 residues before the CDR3 end, so the remaining end is supplied by the germline J gene. The rearrangement joins TRBV20-1 to TRBJ2-2; D unclear. There are 16 residues in the CDR3. Germline V gene sequence: CDR1 DFQATT, CDR2 SNEGSKA (reference sequence). The CDR3 loop is CSARDPSDILREKLFF. CDR3 DNA, as far as it was read: TGCAGTGCTAGAGACCCTTCAGATATTCTTCGAGAAAAG.

Comments on this clone: The read gets to within 3 residues of the CDR3 end, and the germline J gene fills in the rest. The chain joins TRBV3-1 (or the pseudogene TRBV3-2) to TRBJ2-1; TRBD2 matches at 11 bases. CDR1 and CDR2 from the germline V gene are LGHDT and YNNKEL (reference sequence). CDR3 size: 19 residues. The ends lost 4 bases at V and 0 bases at J; junction bases unmatched: 11. CDR3 bases read: TGTGCCAGCAGCCTCCTAGCGGGGGGCTCCCAATGCTCCTACAATGAG. As protein: CASSLLAGGSQCSYNE. In full, the CDR3 reads CASSLLAGGSQCSYNEQFF.

A remark on this clone: The CDR3 is cut off 3 residues early in the read; its end comes from the germline J gene. The rearrangement joins TRBV18 to TRBJ2-1, with D possibly TRBD1 on 6 matching bases. This CDR3 comprises 14 residues. Germline assignment: CDR1 KGHSH and CDR2 LQKENI. Trimming took off 6 bases at V and 1 base at J, with 10 bases between the two ends. The CDR3 loop is CASSMGTSYNEQFF. The sequenced part of the CDR3 DNA is TGTGCCAGCTCCATGGGGACATCCTACAATGAG.

The sequenced part of the CDR3 DNA is TGTGCCAGCAGCTTAAGACTAGATACC. Translating it yields CASSLRLDT. In full, the CDR3 reads CASSLRLDTYTF. V usage is TRBV7-2 and J usage is TRBJ1-2, with D hard to call. The read gets to within 3 residues of the CDR3 end, and the germline J gene fills in the rest. The CDR3 has 12 amino acids. The germline V gene encodes CDR1 SGHTA and CDR2 FQGNSA.

The CDR3 DNA, read in part, is TGTGCCAGCAGCAGCGGCGCGGGGGCTGGGGATGAG. Residues: CASSSGAGAGDE. The full CDR3 protein reads CASSSGAGAGDEQFF. The chain joins TRBV7-3 to TRBJ2-1, with D tentatively TRBD2 (7 bases). The CDR3 end falls 3 residues outside the read, so it is completed with the germline J gene. CDR3 length equals 15 residues. Trimming pared 5 bases from V and 8 bases from J, leaving 19 bases between. Germline CDR1 reads SGHTA; CDR2 reads FQGTGA.

For this clone: The read terminates 3 residues before the CDR3 end, so the remaining end is supplied by the germline J gene. The rearrangement joins TRBV19 to TRBJ2-3, with 8 bases fitting TRBD1. This CDR3 spans 12 amino acids. CDR1 is LNHDA, CDR2 SQIVND, per germline (reference sequence). This chain's CDR3 is CASSETGETQYF. Partial CDR3 DNA: TGTGCCAGTAGTGAGACAGGGGAGACG.

Points on this clone: From the germline J gene comes the end of the CDR3, since the read stops 3 residues before it. The chain couples TRBV3-1 (or the pseudogene TRBV3-2) to TRBJ1-2; D gene ambiguous. Per the germline V gene, CDR1 is LGHDT and CDR2 is YNNKEL (reference sequence). The CDR3 covers 13 residues. Trimming cost V 3 bases and J 4 bases, with 9 bases left between them. The CDR3 sequence is CASSQEEGYGYTF. CDR3 DNA, as far as it was read: TGTGCCAGCAGCCAGGAGGAGGGCTATGGC.

With respect to this clone: From the germline J gene comes the end of the CDR3, since the read stops 3 residues before it. The chain carries TRBV7-9 and TRBJ2-7; TRBD1 aligns across 8 bases. The V gene end was trimmed by 5 bases and the J gene end by 4 bases; junction bases not matched to a gene: 10. This CDR3 comprises 15 residues. Germline V gene lookup returns CDR1 SEHNR and CDR2 FQNEAQ (reference sequence). The CDR3 spells CASSAPGGQAYEQYF. The CDR3 bases that were read are TGTGCCAGCAGCGCCCCCGGGGGACAGGCATACGAG.

Comments on this clone: An end of the junction does not agree with germline; a read error may underlie this. The read comes to an end 3 residues before the CDR3 does, leaving the germline J gene to fill in the end. Other DNA sequences in this sample translate to the same CDR3. The chain is built from TRBV19 and TRBJ1-3; 8 bases are a match to TRBD1. The CDR3 has 15 residues. The germline gives CDR1 LNHDA, CDR2 SQIVND (reference sequence). The CDR3 region is CASSGGTGSGNTIYF. The DNA read from the CDR3 is TGTGCCAGTAGTGGCGGGACAGGCTCTGGAAACACA.

Regarding this clone: The sequenced fragment ends 3 residues before the CDR3 boundary, so the rest is inferred from the germline J gene. V and J are TRBV20-1 and TRBJ1-2; 7 bases align to TRBD1. The CDR3 extends over 12 amino acids. Germline CDR1 and CDR2: DFQATT and SNEGSKA (reference sequence). The V segment lost 5 bases and the J segment 4 bases; nucleotides outside the gene matches: 4. CDR3 DNA, as far as it was read: TGCAGTGCTCGACAGGGCCTCTATGGC. Residues: CSARQGLYG. The entire CDR3 is CSARQGLYGYTF.

About this clone: The read ends 3 residues before the CDR3 terminus; that terminus is restored from the germline J gene. The chain is built from TRBV19 and TRBJ1-6; D may be TRBD1 (6 bases). The CDR3 has 14 amino acids. The germline V and J ends were trimmed by 7 bases and 0 bases, with 7 bases remaining between them. Looked up from germline, CDR1 is LNHDA and CDR2 is SQIVND (reference sequence). The sequenced part of the CDR3 DNA is TGTGCCAGTACGGACAGCTCCTATAATTCACCC. It codes for CASTDSSYNSP. The full CDR3 sequence reads CASTDSSYNSPLHF.

The sequenced part of the CDR3 DNA is TGTGCCAGCAGCTTAGGATGGGGCAGCCAATTGCGAACCGGGGAG. Translating gives CASSLGWGSQLRTGE. From start to end, the CDR3 is CASSLGWGSQLRTGELFF. The chain has TRBV13 and TRBJ2-2, with a possible D match to TRBD1 (5 bases). The CDR3 is cut off 3 residues early in the read; its end comes from the germline J gene. The CDR3 sequence is 18 residues long. Trimming removed 0 bases from V and 5 bases from J, with 19 bases in between. Germline V gene data show CDR1 as PRHDT and CDR2 as FYEKMQ (reference sequence).

CDR3 region: CASSTGTGGFEQYF. CDR3 bases read: TGTGCCAGCAGCACCGGGACAGGGGGCTTCGAG. The chain couples TRBV6-2 or TRBV6-3 to TRBJ2-7, with TRBD1 identical over 12 bases. Coverage ceases 3 residues before the CDR3 finishes, and the germline J gene fills in the end. Germline V CDR1 and CDR2: MNHEY, SVGEGT. Trimming removed 6 bases from V and 6 bases from J; junction bases left unmatched: 6. The CDR3 covers 14 residues.

A word on this clone: Sequencing ends 3 residues short of the CDR3 end; the germline J gene provides the rest. The genes are TRBV5-1 and TRBJ1-1; TRBD1 might be the D (5 bases). Germline CDR1 is SGHRS and CDR2 is YFSETQ. Trimming stripped 4 bases from V and 3 bases from J, with 16 bases between. CDR3 size: 15 residues. CDR3 sequence: CASSPHPGGDTEAFF. CDR3 bases read: TGCGCCAGCAGCCCCCATCCGGGAGGGGACACTGAA.

As for this clone: Read data end 3 residues before the CDR3 end; the end is taken from the germline J gene. The chain employs TRBV14 and TRBJ1-2; the D gene is possibly TRBD1 (5 bases). Trimming removed 0 bases at V and 6 bases at J, with 14 bases between. CDR3 length equals 15 residues. CDR1 and CDR2 (germline): SGHDN, FVKESK. This CDR3 reads CASSQDYSGRHGYTF. The CDR3 bases that were read are TGTGCCAGCAGCCAAGATTATTCAGGGAGACATGGC.